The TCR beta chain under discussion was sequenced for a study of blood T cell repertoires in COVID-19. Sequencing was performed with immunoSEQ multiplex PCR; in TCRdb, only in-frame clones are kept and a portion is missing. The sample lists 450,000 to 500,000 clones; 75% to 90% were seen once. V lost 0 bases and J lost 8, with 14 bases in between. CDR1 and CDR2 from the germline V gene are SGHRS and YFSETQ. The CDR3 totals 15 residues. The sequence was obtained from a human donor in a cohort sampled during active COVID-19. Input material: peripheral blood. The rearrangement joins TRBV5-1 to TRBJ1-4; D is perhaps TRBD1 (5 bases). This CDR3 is CASSLATGGHEKLFF. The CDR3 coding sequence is TGCGCCAGCAGCTTGGCAACCGGTGGACACGAAAAACTGTTTTTT. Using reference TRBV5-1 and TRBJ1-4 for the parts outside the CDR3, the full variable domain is KAGVTQTPRYLIKTRGQQVTLSCSPISGHRSVSWYQQTPGQGLQFLFEYFSETQRNKGNFPGRFSGRQFSNSRSEMNVSTLELGDSALYLCASSLATGGHEKLFFGSGTQLSVL.